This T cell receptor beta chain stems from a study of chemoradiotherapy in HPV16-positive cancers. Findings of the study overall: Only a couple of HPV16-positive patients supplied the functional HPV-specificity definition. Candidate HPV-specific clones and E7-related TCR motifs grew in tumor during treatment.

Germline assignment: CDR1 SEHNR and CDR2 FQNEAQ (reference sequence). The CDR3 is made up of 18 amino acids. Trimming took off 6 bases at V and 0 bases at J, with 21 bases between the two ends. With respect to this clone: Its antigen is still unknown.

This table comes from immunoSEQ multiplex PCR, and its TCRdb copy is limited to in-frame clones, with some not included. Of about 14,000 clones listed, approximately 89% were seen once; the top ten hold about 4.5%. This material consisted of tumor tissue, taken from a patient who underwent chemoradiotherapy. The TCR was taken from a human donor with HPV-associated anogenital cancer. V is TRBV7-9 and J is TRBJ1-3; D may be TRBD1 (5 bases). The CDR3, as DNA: TGTGCCAGCAGTTCGCTGTCGGTGGCAGGGTACTCTGGAAACACCATATATTTT. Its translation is CASSSLSVAGYSGNTIYF.